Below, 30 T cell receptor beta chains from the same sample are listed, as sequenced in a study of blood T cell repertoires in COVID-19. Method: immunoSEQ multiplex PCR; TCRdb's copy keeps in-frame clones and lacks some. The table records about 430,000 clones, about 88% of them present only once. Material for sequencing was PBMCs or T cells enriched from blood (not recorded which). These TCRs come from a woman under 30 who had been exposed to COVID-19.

Here the CDR3 reads CASSLGTGETGELFF. CDR3 coding DNA: TGTGCCAGCAGCCTCGGGACAGGAGAAACCGGGGAGCTGTTTTTT. The J gene is TRBJ2-2, the V gene TRBV6-6; 8 bases map to TRBD1. Germline CDR1 MNHNY, CDR2 SVGAGI (reference sequence). V gave up 6 bases and J gave up 5 bases; unmatched junction bases: 8. CDR3 length: 15 residues.

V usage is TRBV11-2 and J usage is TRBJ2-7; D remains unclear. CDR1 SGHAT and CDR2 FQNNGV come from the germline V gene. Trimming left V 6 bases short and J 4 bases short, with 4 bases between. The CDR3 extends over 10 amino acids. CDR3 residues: CASSHYEQYF. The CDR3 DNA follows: TGTGCCAGCAGTCATTACGAGCAGTACTTC.

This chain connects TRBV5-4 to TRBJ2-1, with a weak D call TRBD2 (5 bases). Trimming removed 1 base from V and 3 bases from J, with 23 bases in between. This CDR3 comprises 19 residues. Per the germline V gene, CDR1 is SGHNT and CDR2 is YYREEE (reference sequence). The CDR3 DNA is TGTGCCAGCAGCTTGTTGTTTGTGGGCGGCCCAGGACTCTACAATGAGCAGTTCTTC. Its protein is CASSLLFVGGPGLYNEQFF. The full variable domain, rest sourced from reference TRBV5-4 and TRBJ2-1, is ETGVTQSPTHLIKTRGQQVTLRCSSQSGHNTVSWYQQALGQGPQFIFQYYREEENGRGNFPPRFSGLQFPNYSSELNVNALELDDSALYLCASSLLFVGGPGLYNEQFFGPGTRLTVL.

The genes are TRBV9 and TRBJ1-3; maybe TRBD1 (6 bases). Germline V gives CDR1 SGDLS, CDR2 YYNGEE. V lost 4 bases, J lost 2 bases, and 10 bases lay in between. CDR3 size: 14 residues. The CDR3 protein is CASSPEGAGNTIYF. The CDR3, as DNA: TGTGCCAGCAGCCCCGAGGGGGCTGGAAACACCATATATTTT.

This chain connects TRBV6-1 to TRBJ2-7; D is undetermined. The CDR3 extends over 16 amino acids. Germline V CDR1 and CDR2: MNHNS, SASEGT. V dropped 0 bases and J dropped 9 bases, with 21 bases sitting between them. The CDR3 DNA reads TGTGCCAGCAGTGAAGCGCCTGACGAGCGCCTACGCGGGCAGTACTTC. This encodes CASSEAPDERLRGQYF.

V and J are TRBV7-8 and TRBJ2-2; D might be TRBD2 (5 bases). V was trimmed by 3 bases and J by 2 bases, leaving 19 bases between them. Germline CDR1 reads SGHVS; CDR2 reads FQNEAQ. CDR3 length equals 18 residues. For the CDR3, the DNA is TGTGCCAGCAGCTTTAACTTCGCGGACTCGAAAAACACCGGGGAGCTGTTTTTT. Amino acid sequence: CASSFNFADSKNTGELFF.

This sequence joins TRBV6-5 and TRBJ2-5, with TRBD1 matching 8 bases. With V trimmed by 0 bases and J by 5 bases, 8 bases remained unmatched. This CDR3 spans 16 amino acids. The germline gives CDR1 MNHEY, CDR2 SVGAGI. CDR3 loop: CASSYSVGQGGETQYF. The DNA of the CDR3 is TGTGCCAGCAGTTACTCGGTCGGACAGGGTGGGGAGACCCAGTACTTC.

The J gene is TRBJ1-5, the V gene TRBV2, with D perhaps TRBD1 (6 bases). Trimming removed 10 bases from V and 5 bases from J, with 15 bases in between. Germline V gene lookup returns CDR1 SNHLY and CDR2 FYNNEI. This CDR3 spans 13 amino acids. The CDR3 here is CAIRGGADQPQHF. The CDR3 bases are TGTGCCATCCGGGGGGGGGCGGATCAGCCCCAGCATTTT.

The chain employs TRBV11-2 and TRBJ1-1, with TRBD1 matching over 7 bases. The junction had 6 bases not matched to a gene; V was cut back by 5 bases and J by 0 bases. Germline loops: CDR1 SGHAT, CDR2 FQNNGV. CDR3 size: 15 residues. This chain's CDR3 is CASSPRTGLNTEAFF. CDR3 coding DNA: TGTGCCAGCAGCCCAAGGACAGGACTGAACACTGAAGCTTTCTTT.

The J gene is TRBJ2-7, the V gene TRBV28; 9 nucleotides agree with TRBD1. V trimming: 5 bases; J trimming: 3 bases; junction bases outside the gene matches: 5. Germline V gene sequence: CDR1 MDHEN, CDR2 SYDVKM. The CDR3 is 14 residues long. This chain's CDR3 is CASSHGTGNYEQYF. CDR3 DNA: TGTGCCAGCAGTCATGGGACAGGGAACTACGAGCAGTACTTC.

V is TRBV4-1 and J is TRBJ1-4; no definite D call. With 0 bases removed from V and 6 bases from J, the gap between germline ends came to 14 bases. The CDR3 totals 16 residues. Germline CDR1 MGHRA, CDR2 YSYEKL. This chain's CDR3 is CASSQEAIPEDEKLFF. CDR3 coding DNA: TGCGCCAGCAGCCAAGAAGCCATCCCAGAGGATGAAAAACTGTTTTTT.

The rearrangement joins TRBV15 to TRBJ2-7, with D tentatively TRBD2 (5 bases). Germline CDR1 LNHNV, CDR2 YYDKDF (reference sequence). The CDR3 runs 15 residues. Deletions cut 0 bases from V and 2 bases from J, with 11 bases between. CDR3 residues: CATSRDLSATYEQYF. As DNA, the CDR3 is TGTGCCACCAGCAGAGATCTTAGCGCTACCTACGAGCAGTACTTC.

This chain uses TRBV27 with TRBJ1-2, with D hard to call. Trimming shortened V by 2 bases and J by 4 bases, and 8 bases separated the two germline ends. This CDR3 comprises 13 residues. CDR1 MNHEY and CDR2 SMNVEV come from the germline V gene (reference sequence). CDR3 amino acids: CASSLSRVYGYTF. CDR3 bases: TGTGCCAGCAGTTTAAGTCGGGTCTATGGCTACACCTTC.

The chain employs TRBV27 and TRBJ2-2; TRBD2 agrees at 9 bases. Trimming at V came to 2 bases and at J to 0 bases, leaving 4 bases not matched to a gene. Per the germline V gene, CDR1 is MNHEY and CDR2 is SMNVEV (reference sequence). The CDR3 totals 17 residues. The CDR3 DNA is TGTGCCAGCAGTTTAGAGCGGGGGGCGGCGAACACCGGGGAGCTGTTTTTT. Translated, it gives CASSLERGAANTGELFF.

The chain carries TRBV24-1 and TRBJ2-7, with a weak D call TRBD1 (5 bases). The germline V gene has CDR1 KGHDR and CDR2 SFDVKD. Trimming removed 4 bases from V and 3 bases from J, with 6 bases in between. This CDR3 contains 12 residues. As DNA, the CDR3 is TGTGCCACCAGTGAGACAGACTACGAGCAGTACTTC. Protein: CATSETDYEQYF.

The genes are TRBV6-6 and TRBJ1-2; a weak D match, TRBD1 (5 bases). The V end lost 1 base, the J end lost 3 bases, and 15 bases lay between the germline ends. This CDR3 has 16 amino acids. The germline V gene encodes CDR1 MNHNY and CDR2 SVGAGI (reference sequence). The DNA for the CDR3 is TGTGCCAGCAGTTACTACGACAGCGGGAAGGACTATGGCTACACCTTC. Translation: CASSYYDSGKDYGYTF.

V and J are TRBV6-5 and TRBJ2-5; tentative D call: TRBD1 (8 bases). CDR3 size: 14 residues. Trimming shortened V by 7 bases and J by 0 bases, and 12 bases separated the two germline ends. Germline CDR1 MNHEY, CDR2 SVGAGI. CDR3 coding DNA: TGTGCCAGCAAGCGGGACAGGTACCAAGAGACCCAGTACTTC. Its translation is CASKRDRYQETQYF.

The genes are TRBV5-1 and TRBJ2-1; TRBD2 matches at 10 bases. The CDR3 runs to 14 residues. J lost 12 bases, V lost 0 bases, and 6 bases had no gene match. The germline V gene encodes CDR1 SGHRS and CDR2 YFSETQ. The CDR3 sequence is CASSLVSGRFLQFF. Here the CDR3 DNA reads TGCGCCAGCAGCTTGGTTAGCGGGAGGTTTCTGCAGTTCTTC.

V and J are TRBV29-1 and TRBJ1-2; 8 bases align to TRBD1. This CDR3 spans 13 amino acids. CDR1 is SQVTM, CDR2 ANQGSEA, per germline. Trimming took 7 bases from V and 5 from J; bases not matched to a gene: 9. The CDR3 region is CSAGDRTVYGYTF. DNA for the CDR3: TGCAGCGCCGGGGACAGGACCGTATATGGCTACACCTTC.

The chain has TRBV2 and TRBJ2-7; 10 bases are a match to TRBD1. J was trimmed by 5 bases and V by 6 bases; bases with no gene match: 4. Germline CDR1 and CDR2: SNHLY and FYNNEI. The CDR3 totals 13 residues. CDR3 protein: CASRTGTGDEQYF. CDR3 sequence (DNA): TGTGCCAGCAGGACCGGGACAGGGGACGAGCAGTACTTC.

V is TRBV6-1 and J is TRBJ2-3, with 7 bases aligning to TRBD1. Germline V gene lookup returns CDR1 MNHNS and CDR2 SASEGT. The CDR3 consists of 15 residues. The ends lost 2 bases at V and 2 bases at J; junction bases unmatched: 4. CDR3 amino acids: CASSERQGTTDTQYF. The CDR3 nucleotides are TGTGCCAGCAGTGAAAGACAGGGAACCACAGATACGCAGTATTTT.

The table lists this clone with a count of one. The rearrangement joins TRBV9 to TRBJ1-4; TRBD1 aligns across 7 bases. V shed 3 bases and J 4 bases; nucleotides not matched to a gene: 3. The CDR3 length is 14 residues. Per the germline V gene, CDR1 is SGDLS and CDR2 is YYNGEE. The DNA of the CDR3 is TGTGCCAGCAGCGAGGACAGGTTTAATGAAAAACTGTTTTTT. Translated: CASSEDRFNEKLFF.

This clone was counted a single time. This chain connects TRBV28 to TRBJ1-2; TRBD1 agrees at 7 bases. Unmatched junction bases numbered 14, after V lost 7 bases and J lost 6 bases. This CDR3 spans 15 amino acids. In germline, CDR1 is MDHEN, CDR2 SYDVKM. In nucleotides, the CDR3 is TGTGCCAGCACCCCGGACAGGCCGATCTTGGATGGCTACACCTTC. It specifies CASTPDRPILDGYTF.

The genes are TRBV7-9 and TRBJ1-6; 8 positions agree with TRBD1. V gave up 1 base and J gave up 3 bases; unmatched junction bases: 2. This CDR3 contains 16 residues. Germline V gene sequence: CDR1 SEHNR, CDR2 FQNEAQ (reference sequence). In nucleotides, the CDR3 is TGTGCCAGCAGCTTAGAAGGGACAGGCTATAATTCACCCCTCCACTTT. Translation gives CASSLEGTGYNSPLHF.

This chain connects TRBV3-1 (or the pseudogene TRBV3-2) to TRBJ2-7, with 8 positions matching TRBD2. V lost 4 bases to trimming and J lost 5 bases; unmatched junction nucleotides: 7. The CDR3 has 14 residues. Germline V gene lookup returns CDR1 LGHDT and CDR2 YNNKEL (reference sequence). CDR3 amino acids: CASSRGSGSHEQYF. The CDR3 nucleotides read TGTGCCAGCAGCCGAGGGAGCGGGAGTCACGAGCAGTACTTC.

The CDR3, as DNA: TGTGCCAGCAGTTTACGGTTTGGGCAGGGGGACTACGAGCAGTACTTC. As protein: CASSLRFGQGDYEQYF. J is TRBJ2-7 and V is TRBV27; 7 bases agree with TRBD1. V shed 2 bases, J shed 3 bases, and the junction held 10 bases outside the gene matches. The CDR3 consists of 16 residues. Germline CDR1 and CDR2: MNHEY and SMNVEV (reference sequence).

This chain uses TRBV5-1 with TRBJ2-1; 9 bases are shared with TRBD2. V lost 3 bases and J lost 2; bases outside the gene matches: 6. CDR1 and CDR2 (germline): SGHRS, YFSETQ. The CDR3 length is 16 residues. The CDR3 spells CASSWASGTTYNEQFF. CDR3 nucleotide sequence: TGCGCCAGCAGCTGGGCTAGCGGGACAACCTACAATGAGCAGTTCTTC.

CDR3 residues: CASSPVDRLELYGYTF. In DNA, the CDR3 is TGTGCCAGCAGCCCCGTAGACAGGTTAGAACTCTATGGCTACACCTTC. This chain uses TRBV4-2 with TRBJ1-2, with a tentative D call TRBD1 (6 bases). V was cut by 4 bases and J by 4 bases, with 19 bases left in between. CDR1 and CDR2 from the germline V gene are LGHNA and YNFKEQ. The CDR3 runs 16 residues.

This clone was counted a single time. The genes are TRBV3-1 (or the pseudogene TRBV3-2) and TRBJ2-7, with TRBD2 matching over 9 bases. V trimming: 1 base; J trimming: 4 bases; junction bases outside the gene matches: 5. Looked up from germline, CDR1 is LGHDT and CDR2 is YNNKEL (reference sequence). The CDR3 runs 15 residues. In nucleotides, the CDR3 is TGTGCCAGCAGCCAAGTGGCTAGCGGGGCGTACGAGCAGTACTTC. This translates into CASSQVASGAYEQYF.

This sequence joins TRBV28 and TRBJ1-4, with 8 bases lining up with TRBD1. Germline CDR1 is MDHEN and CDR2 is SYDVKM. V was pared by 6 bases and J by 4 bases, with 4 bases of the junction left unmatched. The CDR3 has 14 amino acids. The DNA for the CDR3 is TGTGCCAGCAGGGCGGACAGGGTTAATGAAAAACTGTTTTTT. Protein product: CASRADRVNEKLFF.